These T cell receptor beta chains were read from a single sample in a study of blood T cell repertoires in COVID-19. Clones were read by immunoSEQ multiplex PCR, and TCRdb kept only the in-frame ones, dropping some. This sample has 71,000 or so clones; about 80% occur once, and the top ten carry roughly 27%. Sequencing used peripheral blood. The source of these receptors is a man in his sixties or seventies with acute or convalescent COVID-19. Each CDR3 is given with its conserved first and last residue. Fields, in order: D gene, CDR3 length, V gene, clone size, J gene, CDR3 protein, CDR3 DNA. A D gene is named only where the DNA matches it firmly. Size tells how often a clone was seen (once, few, many) or the class of an expanded clone, and some rows leave it out.

D: .; length: 13; V: TRBV12-3/TRBV12-4; size: .; J: TRBJ2-7; CDR3: CASTPRQGYEQYF; DNA: TGTGCCAGCACTCCCCGGCAGGGCTACGAGCAGTACTTC
D: TRBD2; length: 14; V: TRBV19; size: .; J: TRBJ2-2; CDR3: CASHSGTNTGELFF; DNA: TGTGCCAGCCACAGCGGGACGAACACCGGGGAGCTGTTTTTT
D: TRBD2; length: 17; V: TRBV10-3; size: .; J: TRBJ2-3; CDR3: CAISEETSGDYADTQYF; DNA: TGTGCCATCAGTGAGGAGACTAGCGGGGATTACGCAGATACGCAGTATTTT
D: .; length: 14; V: TRBV2; size: .; J: TRBJ2-7; CDR3: CASSEREGAYEQYF; DNA: TGTGCCAGCAGTGAAAGGGAGGGGGCCTACGAGCAGTACTTC
D: .; length: 13; V: TRBV18; size: .; J: TRBJ2-1; CDR3: CASSPSVWNEQFF; DNA: TGTGCCAGCTCACCATCAGTTTGGAATGAGCAGTTCTTC
D: .; length: 13; V: TRBV28; size: .; J: TRBJ1-2; CDR3: CASSPIVVYGYTF; DNA: TGTGCCAGCAGCCCAATAGTTGTCTATGGCTACACCTTC
D: .; length: 14; V: TRBV19; size: .; J: TRBJ2-5; CDR3: CASSPGYSGETQYF; DNA: TGTGCCAGTAGCCCTGGGTATAGCGGAGAGACCCAGTACTTC
D: TRBD2; length: 21; V: TRBV7-3; size: .; J: TRBJ2-1; CDR3: CASSSIPGTSGALSSYNEQFF; DNA: TGTGCCAGCAGCTCCATTCCCGGGACTAGCGGGGCCCTGAGCTCCTACAATGAGCAGTTCTTC
D: TRBD1; length: 16; V: TRBV20-1; size: .; J: TRBJ1-1; CDR3: CSASFLGQGNGREAFF; DNA: TGCAGTGCTAGTTTCTTGGGACAGGGGAATGGTCGTGAAGCTTTCTTT
D: TRBD2; length: 12; V: TRBV6-6; size: once; J: TRBJ2-6; CDR3: CAIHGGTNVLTF; DNA: TGTGCCATTCACGGGGGGACCAACGTCCTGACTTTC
D: .; length: 18; V: TRBV30; size: few; J: TRBJ1-1; CDR3: CAWSFGKDKTRGKTEAFF; DNA: TGTGCCTGGAGTTTCGGGAAGGACAAAACCCGGGGGAAGACTGAGGCTTTCTTT
D: .; length: 13; V: TRBV10-3; size: .; J: TRBJ2-7; CDR3: CAISEGQLYEQYF; DNA: TGTGCCATCAGTGAAGGACAGCTATACGAGCAGTACTTC
D: TRBD2; length: 16; V: TRBV7-9; size: .; J: TRBJ2-2; CDR3: CASSPGTSGPTGELFF; DNA: TGTGCCAGCAGCCCGGGGACTAGCGGGCCCACCGGGGAGCTGTTTTTT
D: .; length: 13; V: TRBV6-5; size: .; J: TRBJ1-1; CDR3: CASLRGGNTEAFF; DNA: TGTGCCAGCCTTAGGGGGGGGAACACTGAAGCTTTCTTT
D: TRBD1; length: 13; V: TRBV19; size: .; J: TRBJ2-1; CDR3: CASSMHRGIEQFF; DNA: TGTGCCAGTAGTATGCACAGGGGAATAGAGCAGTTCTTC
D: .; length: 14; V: TRBV19; size: .; J: TRBJ1-5; CDR3: CASRVDSNNQPQHF; DNA: TGTGCCAGTAGGGTCGACAGCAACAATCAGCCCCAGCATTTT
D: .; length: 14; V: TRBV29-1; size: .; J: TRBJ2-1; CDR3: CSVEKQISDNEQFF; DNA: TGCAGCGTTGAGAAACAGATCTCCGACAATGAGCAGTTCTTC
D: .; length: 13; V: TRBV20-1; size: .; J: TRBJ2-7; CDR3: CSASLSGANEQYF; DNA: TGCAGTGCTAGTCTTTCCGGAGCCAACGAGCAGTACTTC
D: .; length: 13; V: TRBV29-1; size: .; J: TRBJ2-7; CDR3: CSVESADSYEQYF; DNA: TGCAGCGTTGAATCTGCGGATTCCTACGAGCAGTACTTC
D: TRBD1; length: 14; V: TRBV6-5; size: .; J: TRBJ1-6; CDR3: CASSYWAGGSPLHF; DNA: TGTGCCAGCAGTTACTGGGCAGGGGGATCACCCCTCCACTTT
D: TRBD1; length: 14; V: TRBV10-3; size: .; J: TRBJ1-5; CDR3: CAIRSDRGNQPQHF; DNA: TGTGCCATCAGATCGGACAGGGGAAATCAGCCCCAGCATTTT
D: TRBD2; length: 17; V: TRBV7-9; size: .; J: TRBJ2-2; CDR3: CASSLGRLAGNTGELFF; DNA: TGTGCCAGCAGCTTAGGGCGTCTAGCGGGAAACACCGGGGAGCTGTTTTTT
D: TRBD1; length: 14; V: TRBV2; size: .; J: TRBJ1-1; CDR3: CASSVGQGNTEAFF; DNA: TGTGCCAGCAGTGTCGGACAGGGGAACACTGAAGCTTTCTTT
D: .; length: 16; V: TRBV3-1/TRBV3-2; size: .; J: TRBJ2-7; CDR3: CASSPGGLQGRGEQYF; DNA: TGTGCCAGCAGCCCGGGGGGCTTACAGGGAAGGGGCGAGCAGTACTTC
D: TRBD2; length: 15; V: TRBV7-2; size: .; J: TRBJ2-3; CDR3: CASSSGLAGADTQYF; DNA: TGTGCCAGCAGCTCTGGACTAGCGGGAGCAGATACGCAGTATTTT
D: TRBD1; length: 15; V: TRBV7-3; size: .; J: TRBJ2-3; CDR3: CASSADRGKADTQYF; DNA: TGTGCCAGCAGCGCAGACAGGGGAAAGGCAGATACGCAGTATTTT
D: TRBD2; length: 16; V: TRBV6-2/TRBV6-3; size: .; J: TRBJ2-7; CDR3: CASSRNPRTSDYEQYF; DNA: TGTGCCAGCAGTCGCAACCCGCGGACTAGTGACTACGAGCAGTACTTC
D: .; length: 14; V: TRBV5-1; size: .; J: TRBJ1-1; CDR3: CASSKREAISEAFF; DNA: TGCGCCAGCAGCAAGCGAGAGGCGATAAGTGAAGCTTTCTTT
D: .; length: 14; V: TRBV6-6; size: .; J: TRBJ1-3; CDR3: CASSYGEAGNTIYF; DNA: TGTGCCAGCAGTTACGGGGAGGCCGGAAACACCATATATTTT
D: TRBD1; length: 19; V: TRBV30; size: .; J: TRBJ1-1; CDR3: CAWSVRLFGTGGAGTEAFF; DNA: TGTGCCTGGAGTGTACGGTTGTTTGGGACAGGGGGAGCGGGCACTGAAGCTTTCTTT
D: TRBD1; length: 15; V: TRBV10-3; size: few; J: TRBJ2-3; CDR3: CAISEGQGYTDTQYF; DNA: TGTGCCATCAGTGAGGGACAGGGCTATACAGATACGCAGTATTTT
D: .; length: 13; V: TRBV29-1; size: .; J: TRBJ1-3; CDR3: CSVIYNSGNTIYF; DNA: TGCAGCGTGATATACAACTCTGGAAACACCATATATTTT
D: .; length: 13; V: TRBV18; size: .; J: TRBJ2-7; CDR3: CASSGGVSYEQYF; DNA: TGTGCCAGCTCAGGCGGGGTTTCCTACGAGCAGTACTTC
D: TRBD1; length: 16; V: TRBV5-6; size: .; J: TRBJ1-2; CDR3: CASSAPQGGNNYGYTF; DNA: TGTGCCAGCAGCGCACCCCAGGGGGGTAATAACTATGGCTACACCTTC
D: .; length: 17; V: TRBV6-2/TRBV6-3; size: .; J: TRBJ2-1; CDR3: CASSPLGGRSSYNEQFF; DNA: TGTGCCAGCAGCCCTTTGGGGGGGCGTAGCTCCTACAATGAGCAGTTCTTC
D: .; length: 14; V: TRBV5-1; size: .; J: TRBJ2-7; CDR3: CASSLVRTNYEQYF; DNA: TGCGCCAGCAGCTTGGTGAGGACAAACTACGAGCAGTACTTC
D: .; length: 15; V: TRBV10-1; size: .; J: TRBJ1-1; CDR3: CASRRLRPLNTEAFF; DNA: TGCGCCAGCAGGAGGCTTCGGCCTCTGAACACTGAAGCTTTCTTT
D: TRBD1; length: 14; V: TRBV5-5; size: .; J: TRBJ1-2; CDR3: CASSRGDSHYGYTF; DNA: TGTGCCAGCAGCCGAGGGGACAGCCACTATGGCTACACCTTC
D: .; length: 15; V: TRBV11-3; size: .; J: TRBJ1-4; CDR3: CASSLQRRGGEKLFF; DNA: TGTGCCAGCAGCTTACAAAGGAGGGGGGGAGAAAAACTGTTTTTT
D: .; length: 14; V: TRBV19; size: .; J: TRBJ1-1; CDR3: CASSRGRVNTEAFF; DNA: TGTGCCAGTAGCAGGGGCCGGGTGAACACTGAAGCTTTCTTT
D: .; length: 13; V: TRBV5-1; size: .; J: TRBJ2-3; CDR3: CASSSPGLDTQYF; DNA: TGCGCCAGCAGCTCCCCGGGTCTGGATACGCAGTATTTT